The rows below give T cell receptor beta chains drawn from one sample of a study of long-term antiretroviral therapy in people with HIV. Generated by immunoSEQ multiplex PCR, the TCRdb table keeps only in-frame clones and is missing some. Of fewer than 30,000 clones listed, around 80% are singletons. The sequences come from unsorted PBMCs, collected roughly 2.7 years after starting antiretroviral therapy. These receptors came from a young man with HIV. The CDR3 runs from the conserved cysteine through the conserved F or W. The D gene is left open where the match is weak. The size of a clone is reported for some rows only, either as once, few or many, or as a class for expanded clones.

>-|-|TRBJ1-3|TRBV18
TGTGCCAGCTCACCATTTACCCAGGACTCTGGAAACACCATATATTTT
CASSPFTQDSGNTIYF
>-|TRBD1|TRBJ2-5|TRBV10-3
TGTGCCATCAGTGAGTCTTGGTCAGCCGGGACAGGTTGGGAGACCCAGTACTTC
CAISESWSAGTGWETQYF
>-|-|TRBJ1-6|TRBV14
TGTGCCAGCAGCCAAGAGGCGAGGGGCTCACCCCTCCACTTT
CASSQEARGSPLHF
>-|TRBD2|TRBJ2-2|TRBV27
TGTGCCAGCAGACCGGGACTAGCGGGAGGTTTGGGGGTTTGGGGCACCGGGGAGCTGTTTTTT
CASRPGLAGGLGVWGTGELFF
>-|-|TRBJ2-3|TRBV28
TGTGCCAGCCACGACCCTAGCACAGATACGCAGTATTTT
CASHDPSTDTQYF
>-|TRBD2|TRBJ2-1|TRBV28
TGTGCCAGCAGTATGTGGCGGGAGGGCCTCAATGAGCAGTTCTTC
CASSMWREGLNEQFF
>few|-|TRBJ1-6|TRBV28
TGTGCCAGCACCCGTCCGTTACAGGGTCGAGCCCTCCACTTT
CASTRPLQGRALHF
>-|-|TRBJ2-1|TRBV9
TGTGCCAGCACCGGGCAGGGCAATGAGCAGTTCTTC
CASTGQGNEQFF
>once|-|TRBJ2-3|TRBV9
TGTGCCAGCAGCCAGGGGGGGGATACGCAGTATTTT
CASSQGGDTQYF
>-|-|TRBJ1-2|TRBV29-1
TGCAGCGTTGGCATAGGAAGAGACGGCAGCTATGGCTACACCTTC
CSVGIGRDGSYGYTF
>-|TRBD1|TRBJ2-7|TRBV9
TGTGCCAGCAGCGGGGGGACAGCCTACGAGCAGTACTTC
CASSGGTAYEQYF
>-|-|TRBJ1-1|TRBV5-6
TGTGCCAGCAGCTTGAATGGGGGGAGCACTGAAGCTTTCTTT
CASSLNGGSTEAFF
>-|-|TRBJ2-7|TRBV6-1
TGTGCCAGCAGTGAGGAGGGGTACTACGAGCAGTACTTC
CASSEEGYYEQYF
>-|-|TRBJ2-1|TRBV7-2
TGTGCCAGCAGCTTAGCCCTAAGGCGTGAGCAGTTCTTC
CASSLALRREQFF
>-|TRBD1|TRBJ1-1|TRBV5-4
TGTGCCAGCAGCCCACCGGACAGGGCTGAAGCTTTCTTT
CASSPPDRAEAFF
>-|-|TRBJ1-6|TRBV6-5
TGTGCCAGCAGTTACTCGGGGACCGTATCTGGTCCCCTCCACTTT
CASSYSGTVSGPLHF
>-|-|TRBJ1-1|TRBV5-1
TGCGCCAGCAGCTTGGGCGGTTGGGACACTGAAGCTTTCTTT
CASSLGGWDTEAFF
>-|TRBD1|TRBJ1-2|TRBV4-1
TGCGCCAGCAGCCATCCGGGACAGGGAAGAGGTGGCTACACCTTC
CASSHPGQGRGGYTF
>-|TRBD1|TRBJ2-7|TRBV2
TGTGCCAGCAGGGGACAGGACTACGAGCAGTACTTC
CASRGQDYEQYF
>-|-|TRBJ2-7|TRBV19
TGTGCCAGTAGTATAACAGTTTTCACCTACGAGCAGTACTTC
CASSITVFTYEQYF
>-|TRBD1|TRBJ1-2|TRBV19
TGTGCCAGTAGTATCGCGGACAGGGTATTCAATGGCTACACCTTC
CASSIADRVFNGYTF
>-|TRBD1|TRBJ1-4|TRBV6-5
TGTGCCAGCAGTTACAGGGGGCTTAGTGAAAAACTGTTTTTT
CASSYRGLSEKLFF
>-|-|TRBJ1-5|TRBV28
TGTGCCAGCAGTTCCAGAGTCATACGAACAGGCAATCAGCCCCAGCATTTT
CASSSRVIRTGNQPQHF
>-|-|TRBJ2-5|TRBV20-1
TGCAGTGCTACCAGGGAGACCCAGTACTTC
CSATRETQYF
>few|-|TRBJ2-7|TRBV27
TGTGCCAGCATGGATCACATTTTCTACGAGCAGTACTTC
CASMDHIFYEQYF
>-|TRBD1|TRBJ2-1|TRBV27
TGTGCCAGCAGTTTACCCGGGACAGGGGCCAATGAGCAGTTCTTC
CASSLPGTGANEQFF
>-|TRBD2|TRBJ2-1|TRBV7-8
TGTGCCAGCAGCCCCTGGGAGGGAGTGATCAATGAGCAGTTCTTC
CASSPWEGVINEQFF
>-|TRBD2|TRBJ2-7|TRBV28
TGTGCCAGCAGAAATAGCGGGAGCGGAGGCGAGCAGTACTTC
CASRNSGSGGEQYF
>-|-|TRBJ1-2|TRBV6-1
TGTGCCAGCAGTGAAGGGTGGGGTTTTGGCTACACCTTC
CASSEGWGFGYTF
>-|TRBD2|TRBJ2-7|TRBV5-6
TGTGCCTGCGAGACTAGCGCAGCCCCCTACGAGCAGTACTTC
CACETSAAPYEQYF
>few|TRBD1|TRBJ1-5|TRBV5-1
TGCGCCAGCAGCTGGGGGACAGGACCAAATCAGCCCCAGCATTTT
CASSWGTGPNQPQHF
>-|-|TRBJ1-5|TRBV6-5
TGTGCCAGCAGCCCCGGGACGGCTAGCAATCAGCCCCAGCATTTT
CASSPGTASNQPQHF
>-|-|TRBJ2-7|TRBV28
TGTGCCAGCAGCCTTGAAGGCCGGGACCTAATTTCCTACGAGCAGTACTTC
CASSLEGRDLISYEQYF
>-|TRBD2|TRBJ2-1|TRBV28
TGTGCCAGCAGTCTCTTAGCGGGGCGGGCCCGCTCCAATGAGCAGTTCTTC
CASSLLAGRARSNEQFF
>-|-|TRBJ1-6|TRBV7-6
TGTGCCAGCAGCTTAGCGCAAGGGAGCTCCTATAATTCACCCCTCCACTTT
CASSLAQGSSYNSPLHF
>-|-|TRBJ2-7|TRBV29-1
TGCAGCGTTGAATCCCGGAATAGCTACGAGCAGTACTTC
CSVESRNSYEQYF
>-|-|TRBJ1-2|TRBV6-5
TGTGCCAGCAGTTACTCGAGAGGCGGCTACACCTTC
CASSYSRGGYTF
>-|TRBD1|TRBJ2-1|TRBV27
TGTGCCAGCAGTCCTAACAGGGGCCTGTACAATGAGCAGTTCTTC
CASSPNRGLYNEQFF
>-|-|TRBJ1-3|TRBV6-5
TGTGCCAGCAGTTTGAAACAGGGTAGCTCTGGAAACACCATATATTTT
CASSLKQGSSGNTIYF
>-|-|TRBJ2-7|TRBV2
TGTGCCAGCATCCCAGAGGGGCTTGCGTCCTACGAGCAGTACTTC
CASIPEGLASYEQYF
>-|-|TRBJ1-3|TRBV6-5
TGTGCCAGCAGTTACTCGAAAGGCTTTCGAGGAAACACCATATATTTT
CASSYSKGFRGNTIYF
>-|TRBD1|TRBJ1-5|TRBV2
TGTGCCAGCAAGGGGGCTTTTAGCAATCAGCCCCAGCATTTT
CASKGAFSNQPQHF
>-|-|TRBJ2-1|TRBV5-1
TGCGCCAGCAGATTGGGAAGGGCCTCCTACAATGAGCAGTTCTTC
CASRLGRASYNEQFF